The source of this TCR beta chain is a study of early T cells in non-severe SARS-CoV-2 infection. Study as a whole: Chains were unpaired, as sequencing was done on bulk RNA from unsorted whole blood.

TCRdb passed the 5' RACE reads through MiXCR, listing each CDR3 protein once. This table holds about 77,000 distinct CDR3 sequences, around 17% found once. With 4 bases removed from V and 2 bases from J, the gap between germline ends came to 16 bases. This CDR3 is 16 amino acids long. The germline CDR1 and CDR2 sequences are ENHRY and SYGVKD. This clonotype was seen only a few times. The gene calls are TRBV10-3 and TRBJ2-3; maybe TRBD1 (7 bases). Sequenced sample: whole blood. The receptor was isolated from an adult who was a healthcare worker with PCR-confirmed SARS-CoV-2 infection or an uninfected control (not recorded which). The CDR3 region is CAISGGGTENTDTQYF. CDR3 sequence (DNA): TGTGCCATCAGTGGTGGGGGGACAGAGAACACAGATACGCAGTATTTT.